The rows below give T cell receptor beta chains drawn from one sample of a study of CD8 T cells in Susac syndrome. TCRdb reprocessed the immunoSEQ multiplex PCR reads via MiXCR and lists one record per CDR3 protein. The repertoire holds under 300,000 distinct CDR3 sequences, with about 95% as singletons. Material: CD4+ T cells from PBMCs. These receptors all stem from a human donor with Susac syndrome. The CDR3 runs from the conserved cysteine through the conserved F or W. Each record gives: J gene, V gene, D gene, clone size, CDR3 protein, CDR3 DNA. A D gene is named only where the DNA matches it firmly. A clone size is listed for some rows: how often the clone was seen (once, few, many), or a class if it is expanded.

j_call: TRBJ2-3; v_call: TRBV7-3; d_call: .; clone_size: .; cdr3_aa: CASSPQKTSTDTQYF; cdr3_nt: TGTGCCAGCAGCCCCCAAAAGACTAGCACAGATACGCAGTATTTT
j_call: TRBJ2-3; v_call: TRBV6-5; d_call: TRBD2; clone_size: .; cdr3_aa: CASSYRVGGSTADTQYF; cdr3_nt: TGTGCCAGCAGTTACCGTGTGGGAGGGAGTACCGCAGATACGCAGTATTTT
j_call: TRBJ2-2; v_call: TRBV20-1; d_call: .; clone_size: .; cdr3_aa: CSAMVPPTGELFF; cdr3_nt: TGCAGTGCTATGGTCCCCCCCACCGGGGAGCTGTTTTTT
j_call: TRBJ1-2; v_call: TRBV6-6; d_call: .; clone_size: .; cdr3_aa: CASSPRGWGYTF; cdr3_nt: TGTGCCAGCAGCCCCCGAGGGTGGGGCTACACCTTC
j_call: TRBJ2-7; v_call: TRBV30; d_call: TRBD1; clone_size: .; cdr3_aa: CAWGGQDEQYF; cdr3_nt: TGTGCCTGGGGCGGACAGGACGAGCAGTACTTC
j_call: TRBJ2-5; v_call: TRBV13; d_call: .; clone_size: .; cdr3_aa: CASSLLDKETQYF; cdr3_nt: TGTGCCAGCAGCTTATTGGATAAAGAGACCCAGTACTTC
j_call: TRBJ2-1; v_call: TRBV6-6; d_call: .; clone_size: .; cdr3_aa: CASSSQENNEQFF; cdr3_nt: TGTGCCAGCAGTTCCCAGGAGAACAATGAGCAGTTCTTC
j_call: TRBJ2-3; v_call: TRBV20-1; d_call: .; clone_size: .; cdr3_aa: CSAWEQSRTDTQYF; cdr3_nt: TGCAGTGCATGGGAACAGTCTCGGACAGATACGCAGTATTTT
j_call: TRBJ2-1; v_call: TRBV6-6; d_call: TRBD2; clone_size: .; cdr3_aa: CASSRLAGHPYNEQFF; cdr3_nt: TGTGCCAGCAGCCGACTAGCGGGACATCCCTACAATGAGCAGTTCTTC
j_call: TRBJ1-5; v_call: TRBV27; d_call: TRBD1; clone_size: .; cdr3_aa: CASSLKGQGASQPQHF; cdr3_nt: TGTGCCAGCAGTTTAAAGGGACAGGGGGCTAGTCAGCCCCAGCATTTT
j_call: TRBJ2-7; v_call: TRBV28; d_call: .; clone_size: .; cdr3_aa: CASTNALYEQYF; cdr3_nt: TGTGCCAGCACGAATGCTCTATACGAGCAGTACTTC
j_call: TRBJ2-1; v_call: TRBV3-1; d_call: TRBD2; clone_size: .; cdr3_aa: CASSQDSGRHNEQFF; cdr3_nt: TGTGCCAGCAGCCAAGATAGCGGGAGGCACAATGAGCAGTTCTTC
j_call: TRBJ1-1; v_call: TRBV15; d_call: .; clone_size: .; cdr3_aa: CATSRPGHTEAFF; cdr3_nt: TGTGCCACCAGCAGACCGGGACACACTGAAGCTTTCTTT
j_call: TRBJ2-4; v_call: TRBV28; d_call: TRBD1; clone_size: .; cdr3_aa: CASRPYRGLSIQYF; cdr3_nt: TGTGCCAGCAGACCTTACAGGGGATTAAGCATTCAGTACTTC
j_call: TRBJ1-1; v_call: TRBV20-1; d_call: .; clone_size: .; cdr3_aa: CSASEGNTEAFF; cdr3_nt: TGCAGTGCTAGCGAGGGCAACACTGAAGCTTTCTTT
j_call: TRBJ2-1; v_call: TRBV4-2; d_call: TRBD2; clone_size: .; cdr3_aa: CASSQVLSSGMNEQFF; cdr3_nt: TGTGCCAGCAGCCAAGTTTTGTCTAGCGGGATGAATGAGCAGTTCTTC
j_call: TRBJ2-5; v_call: TRBV7-2; d_call: .; clone_size: .; cdr3_aa: CASGPQYQETQYF; cdr3_nt: TGTGCCAGCGGGCCCCAGTACCAAGAGACCCAGTACTTC
j_call: TRBJ1-2; v_call: TRBV30; d_call: .; clone_size: .; cdr3_aa: CAWSVRVIAGGYTF; cdr3_nt: TGTGCCTGGAGTGTACGGGTCATCGCGGGTGGCTACACCTTC
j_call: TRBJ2-3; v_call: TRBV28; d_call: .; clone_size: .; cdr3_aa: CASSSAGGYSTDTQYF; cdr3_nt: TGTGCCAGCAGTTCCGCCGGGGGCTATAGCACAGATACGCAGTATTTT
j_call: TRBJ2-5; v_call: TRBV12-3/TRBV12-4; d_call: .; clone_size: .; cdr3_aa: CASSLTDQETQYF; cdr3_nt: TGTGCCAGCAGTTTGACAGACCAAGAGACCCAGTACTTC
j_call: TRBJ2-3; v_call: TRBV2; d_call: TRBD1; clone_size: .; cdr3_aa: CASSVTGTGVADTQYF; cdr3_nt: TGTGCCAGCAGTGTGACAGGGACGGGTGTCGCAGATACGCAGTATTTT
j_call: TRBJ1-2; v_call: TRBV24-1; d_call: .; clone_size: .; cdr3_aa: CATSISNRGGYTF; cdr3_nt: TGTGCCACCAGTATCTCAAACCGGGGAGGCTACACCTTC
j_call: TRBJ2-1; v_call: TRBV18; d_call: TRBD2; clone_size: .; cdr3_aa: CASSPAGVSYNEQFF; cdr3_nt: TGTGCCAGCTCACCAGCGGGAGTGTCCTACAATGAGCAGTTCTTC
j_call: TRBJ2-5; v_call: TRBV12-3/TRBV12-4; d_call: TRBD2; clone_size: .; cdr3_aa: CASTSPRGGLETQYF; cdr3_nt: TGTGCCAGCACCTCACCCCGGGGGGGACTGGAGACCCAGTACTTC
j_call: TRBJ2-1; v_call: TRBV11-2; d_call: TRBD2; clone_size: once; cdr3_aa: CASSSRLAGVYEQFF; cdr3_nt: TGTGCCAGCAGCTCGAGACTAGCGGGAGTCTATGAGCAGTTCTTC
j_call: TRBJ1-3; v_call: TRBV7-2; d_call: .; clone_size: .; cdr3_aa: CASSIPRGYTIYF; cdr3_nt: TGTGCCAGCAGCATCCCCCGAGGGTACACCATATATTTT
j_call: TRBJ2-2; v_call: TRBV15; d_call: .; clone_size: .; cdr3_aa: CATRGPFGANTGELFF; cdr3_nt: TGTGCCACCAGAGGACCATTCGGGGCCAACACCGGGGAGCTGTTTTTT
j_call: TRBJ2-7; v_call: TRBV12-3/TRBV12-4; d_call: TRBD2; clone_size: .; cdr3_aa: CASSLASGGPYEQYF; cdr3_nt: TGTGCCAGCAGTTTGGCTAGCGGGGGACCCTACGAGCAGTACTTC
j_call: TRBJ2-7; v_call: TRBV9; d_call: TRBD1; clone_size: .; cdr3_aa: CASSQEPGQGSYEQYF; cdr3_nt: TGTGCCAGCAGCCAAGAGCCGGGACAGGGATCCTACGAGCAGTACTTC
j_call: TRBJ2-5; v_call: TRBV29-1; d_call: .; clone_size: .; cdr3_aa: CSASRVVGRETQYF; cdr3_nt: TGCAGCGCCTCCCGGGTGGTCGGGCGAGAGACCCAGTACTTC
j_call: TRBJ1-5; v_call: TRBV6-2/TRBV6-3; d_call: TRBD1; clone_size: .; cdr3_aa: CASSYRDRVDQPQHF; cdr3_nt: TGTGCCAGCAGTTACAGGGACAGGGTTGACCAGCCCCAGCATTTT
j_call: TRBJ1-2; v_call: TRBV30; d_call: TRBD1; clone_size: .; cdr3_aa: CAWSVPATGGVYGYTF; cdr3_nt: TGTGCCTGGAGTGTACCCGCGACAGGGGGAGTCTATGGCTACACCTTC
j_call: TRBJ1-5; v_call: TRBV30; d_call: TRBD1; clone_size: once; cdr3_aa: CAWSEDRGPNQPQHF; cdr3_nt: TGTGCCTGGAGTGAGGACAGGGGTCCCAATCAGCCCCAGCATTTT